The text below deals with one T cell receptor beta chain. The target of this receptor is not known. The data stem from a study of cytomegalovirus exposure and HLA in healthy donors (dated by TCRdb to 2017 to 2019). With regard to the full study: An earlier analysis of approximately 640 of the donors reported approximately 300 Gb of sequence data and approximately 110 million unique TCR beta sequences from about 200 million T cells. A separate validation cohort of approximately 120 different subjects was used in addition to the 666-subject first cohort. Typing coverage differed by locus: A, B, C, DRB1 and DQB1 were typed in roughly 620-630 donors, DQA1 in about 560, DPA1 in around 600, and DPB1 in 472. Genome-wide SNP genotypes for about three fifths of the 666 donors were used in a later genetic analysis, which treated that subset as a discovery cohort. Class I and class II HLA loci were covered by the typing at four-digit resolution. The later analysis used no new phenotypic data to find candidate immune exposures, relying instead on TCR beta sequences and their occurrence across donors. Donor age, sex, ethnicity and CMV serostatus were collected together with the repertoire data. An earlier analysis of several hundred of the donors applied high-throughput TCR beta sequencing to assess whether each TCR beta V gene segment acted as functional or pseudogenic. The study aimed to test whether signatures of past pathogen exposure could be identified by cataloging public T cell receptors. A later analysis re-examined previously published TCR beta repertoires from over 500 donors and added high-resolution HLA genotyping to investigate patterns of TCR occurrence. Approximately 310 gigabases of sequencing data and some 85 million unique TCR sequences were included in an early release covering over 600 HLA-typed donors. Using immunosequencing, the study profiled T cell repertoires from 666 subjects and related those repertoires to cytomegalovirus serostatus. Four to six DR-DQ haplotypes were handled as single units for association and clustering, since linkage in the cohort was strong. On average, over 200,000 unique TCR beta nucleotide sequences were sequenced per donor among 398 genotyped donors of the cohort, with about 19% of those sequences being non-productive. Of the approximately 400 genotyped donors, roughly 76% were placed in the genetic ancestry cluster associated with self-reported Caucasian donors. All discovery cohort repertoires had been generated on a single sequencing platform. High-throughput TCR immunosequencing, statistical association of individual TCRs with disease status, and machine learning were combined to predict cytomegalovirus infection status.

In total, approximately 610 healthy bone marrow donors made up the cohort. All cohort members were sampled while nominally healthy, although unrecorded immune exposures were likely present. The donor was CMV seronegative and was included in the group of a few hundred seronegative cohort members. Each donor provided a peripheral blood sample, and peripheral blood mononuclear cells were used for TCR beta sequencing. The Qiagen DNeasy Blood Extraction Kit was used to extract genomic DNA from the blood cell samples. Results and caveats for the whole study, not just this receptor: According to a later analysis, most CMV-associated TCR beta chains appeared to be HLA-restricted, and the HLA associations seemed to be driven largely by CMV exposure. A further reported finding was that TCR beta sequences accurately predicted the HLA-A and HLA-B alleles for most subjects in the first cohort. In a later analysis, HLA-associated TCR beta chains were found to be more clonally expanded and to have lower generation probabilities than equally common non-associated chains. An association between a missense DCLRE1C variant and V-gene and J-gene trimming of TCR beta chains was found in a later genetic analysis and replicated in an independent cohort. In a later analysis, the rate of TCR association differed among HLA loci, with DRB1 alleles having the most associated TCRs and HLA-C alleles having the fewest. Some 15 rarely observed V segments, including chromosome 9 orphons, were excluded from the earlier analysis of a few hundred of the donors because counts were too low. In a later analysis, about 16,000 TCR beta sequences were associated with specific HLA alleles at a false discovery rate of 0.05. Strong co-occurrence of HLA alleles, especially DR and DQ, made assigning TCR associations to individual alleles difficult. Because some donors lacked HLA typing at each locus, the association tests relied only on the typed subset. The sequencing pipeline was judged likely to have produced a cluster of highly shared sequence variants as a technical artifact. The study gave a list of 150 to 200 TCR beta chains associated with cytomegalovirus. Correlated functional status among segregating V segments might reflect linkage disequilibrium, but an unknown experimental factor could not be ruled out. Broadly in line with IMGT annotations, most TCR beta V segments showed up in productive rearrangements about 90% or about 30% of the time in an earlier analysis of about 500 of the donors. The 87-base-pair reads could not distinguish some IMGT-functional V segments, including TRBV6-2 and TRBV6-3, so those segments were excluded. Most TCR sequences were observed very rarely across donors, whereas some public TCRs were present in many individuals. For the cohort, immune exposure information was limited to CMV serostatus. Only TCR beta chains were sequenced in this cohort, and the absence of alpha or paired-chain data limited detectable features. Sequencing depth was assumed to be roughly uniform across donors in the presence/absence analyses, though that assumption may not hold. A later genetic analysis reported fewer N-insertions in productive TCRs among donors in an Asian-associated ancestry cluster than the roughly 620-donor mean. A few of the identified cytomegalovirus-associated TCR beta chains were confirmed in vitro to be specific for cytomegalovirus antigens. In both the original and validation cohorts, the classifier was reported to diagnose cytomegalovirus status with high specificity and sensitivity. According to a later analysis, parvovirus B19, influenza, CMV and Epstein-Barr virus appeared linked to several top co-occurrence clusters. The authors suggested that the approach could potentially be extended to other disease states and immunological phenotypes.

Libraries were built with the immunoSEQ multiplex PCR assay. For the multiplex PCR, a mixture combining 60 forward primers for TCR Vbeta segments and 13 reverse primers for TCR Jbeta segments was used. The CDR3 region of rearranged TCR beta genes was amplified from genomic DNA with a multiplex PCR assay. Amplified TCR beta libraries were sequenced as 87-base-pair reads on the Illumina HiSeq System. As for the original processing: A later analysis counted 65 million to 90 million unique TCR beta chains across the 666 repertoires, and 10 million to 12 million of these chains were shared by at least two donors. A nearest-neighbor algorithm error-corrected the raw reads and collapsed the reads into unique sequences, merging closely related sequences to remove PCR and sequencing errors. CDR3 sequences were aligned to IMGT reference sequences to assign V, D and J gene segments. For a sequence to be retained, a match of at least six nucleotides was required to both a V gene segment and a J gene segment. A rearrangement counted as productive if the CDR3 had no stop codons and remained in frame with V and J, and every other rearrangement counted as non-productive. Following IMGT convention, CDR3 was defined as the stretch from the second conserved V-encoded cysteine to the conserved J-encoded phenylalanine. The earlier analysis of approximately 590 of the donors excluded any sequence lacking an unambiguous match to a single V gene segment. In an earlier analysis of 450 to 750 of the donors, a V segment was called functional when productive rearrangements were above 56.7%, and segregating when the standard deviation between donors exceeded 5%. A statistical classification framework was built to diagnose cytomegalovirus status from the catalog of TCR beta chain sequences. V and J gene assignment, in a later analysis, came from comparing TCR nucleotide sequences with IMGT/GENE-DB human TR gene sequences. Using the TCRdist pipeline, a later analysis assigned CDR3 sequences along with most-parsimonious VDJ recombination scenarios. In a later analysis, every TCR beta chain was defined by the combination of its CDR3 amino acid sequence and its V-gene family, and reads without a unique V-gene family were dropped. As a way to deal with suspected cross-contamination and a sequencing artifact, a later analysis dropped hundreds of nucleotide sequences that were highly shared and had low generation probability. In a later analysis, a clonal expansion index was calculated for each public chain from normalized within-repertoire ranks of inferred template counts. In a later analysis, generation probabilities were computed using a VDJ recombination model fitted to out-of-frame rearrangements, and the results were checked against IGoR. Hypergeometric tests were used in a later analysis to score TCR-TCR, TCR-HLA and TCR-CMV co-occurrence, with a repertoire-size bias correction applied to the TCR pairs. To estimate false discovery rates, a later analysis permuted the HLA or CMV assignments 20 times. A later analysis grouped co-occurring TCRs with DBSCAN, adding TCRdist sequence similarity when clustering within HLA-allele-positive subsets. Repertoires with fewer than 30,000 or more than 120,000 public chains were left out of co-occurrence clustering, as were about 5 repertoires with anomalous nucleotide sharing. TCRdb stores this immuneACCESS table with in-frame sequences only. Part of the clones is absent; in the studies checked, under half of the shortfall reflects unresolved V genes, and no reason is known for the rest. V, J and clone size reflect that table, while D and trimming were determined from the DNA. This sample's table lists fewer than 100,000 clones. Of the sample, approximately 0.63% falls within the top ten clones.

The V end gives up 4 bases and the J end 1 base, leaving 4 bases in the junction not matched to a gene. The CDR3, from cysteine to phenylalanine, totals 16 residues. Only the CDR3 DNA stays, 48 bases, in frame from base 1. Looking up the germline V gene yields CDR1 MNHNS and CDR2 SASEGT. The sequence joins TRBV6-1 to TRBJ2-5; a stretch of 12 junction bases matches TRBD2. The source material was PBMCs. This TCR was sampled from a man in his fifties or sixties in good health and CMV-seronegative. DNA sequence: TGTGCCAGCAGTGTACTAGCGGGGGGTCGCCAAGAGACCCAGTACTTC. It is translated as CASSVLAGGRQETQYF.